The 3 T cell receptor beta chains reported below all come from one sample, sequenced in a study of blood T cell repertoires in COVID-19. TCRdb's copy holds only in-frame clones and misses some; the assay was immunoSEQ multiplex PCR. The sample has approximately 220,000 clones, approximately 83% seen once. Sequencing input: peripheral blood. These receptors were taken from a middle-aged man with acute or convalescent COVID-19.

This sequence joins TRBV9 and TRBJ1-2, with 7 bases fitting TRBD1. CDR1 is SGDLS, CDR2 YYNGEE, per germline. Losses at the gene ends were 4 bases for V and 6 bases for J; bases not matched to a gene: 12. The CDR3 totals 15 residues. The chain's CDR3 is CASSLRQGITDGYTF. CDR3 nucleotides: TGTGCCAGCAGCCTCCGACAGGGAATAACTGATGGCTACACCTTC.

V usage is TRBV7-2 and J usage is TRBJ2-3; 8 bases are shared with TRBD2. V gave up 5 bases and J gave up 5 bases; unmatched junction bases: 6. The V gene's germline CDR1 is SGHTA and CDR2 FQGNSA. CDR3 size: 14 residues. The CDR3: CASSPGLDIDTQYF. CDR3 DNA: TGTGCCAGCAGCCCGGGACTAGATATAGATACGCAGTATTTT.

This chain links TRBV5-5 with TRBJ1-2; TRBD1 is a possible D gene (6 bases). V lost 4 bases to trimming and J lost 7 bases, with 14 bases between them. The CDR3 is made up of 13 amino acids. From germline, CDR1 is SGHKS and CDR2 YYEKEE (reference sequence). This CDR3 reads CASSLLVQGGYTF. CDR3 nucleotide sequence: TGTGCCAGCAGCCTATTAGTACAGGGTGGCTACACCTTC. Complete variable domain (other parts from reference TRBV5-5 and TRBJ1-2): DAGVTQSPTHLIKTRGQQVTLRCSPISGHKSVSWYQQVLGQGPQFIFQYYEKEERGRGNFPDRFSARQFPNYSSELNVNALLLGDSALYLCASSLLVQGGYTFGSGTRLTVV.